This TCR beta chain came from a study of blood T cell repertoires in COVID-19. The study drew participants aged about 18 to 95 years from some 24 US areas. V lost 2 bases to trimming and J lost 3 bases, with 10 bases between them. The CDR3 extends over 14 amino acids. The germline gives CDR1 SGHNT, CDR2 YENEEA. Authors' analysis steps: Using reference gene primer amplification, nucleated cell counts were estimated. The protocol was immunoSEQ multiplex PCR, while the TCRdb copy is restricted to in-frame clones and leaves out a portion. V, J and clone size reflect that table, while D and trimming were determined from the DNA. The sample carries around 130,000 clones, about 80% recorded once.

This chain uses TRBV11-3 with TRBJ1-1; TRBD1 might be the D (5 bases). The receptor's source is a woman in her late teens or twenties who had been exposed to COVID-19. The sample was PBMCs or T cells enriched from blood (not recorded which). CDR3 nucleotides: TGTGCCAGCAGCTTAAAATGGGACTACACTGAAGCTTTCTTT. This encodes CASSLKWDYTEAFF.